Listed below are T cell receptor beta chains from one sample, sequenced in a study of spatial heterogeneity in lung cancer. TCRdb passed the 5' RACE reads through MiXCR, listing each CDR3 protein once. The data contain approximately 100,000 distinct CDR3 sequences, roughly a fifth of them singletons. The source was PBMCs, collected at follow-up. Source of these receptors: a male donor with early-stage non-small cell lung cancer. Each CDR3 is given with its conserved first and last residue. D genes are given only for firm matches. Only some rows state a clone size, as once, few, many or a class for expanded clones.

CDR3 protein | CDR3 DNA | CDR3 length | D gene | clone size | J gene | V gene
CASNHAGTQNTGELFF | TGTGCCAGCAACCACGCCGGGACCCAGAACACCGGGGAGCTGTTTTTT | 16 | NA | few | TRBJ2-2 | TRBV7-2
CSAGEQLYEQYF | TGCAGTGCCGGGGAACAGCTATACGAGCAGTACTTC | 12 | NA | few | TRBJ2-7 | TRBV20-1
CASSKSTRPYNEQFF | TGTGCCAGCAGCAAATCGACTAGGCCTTACAATGAGCAGTTCTTC | 15 | NA | few | TRBJ2-1 | TRBV9
CASSPSAGGLLNQPQHF | TGTGCCAGCAGCCCTTCTGCGGGGGGACTCCTCAATCAGCCCCAGCATTTT | 17 | NA | few | TRBJ1-5 | TRBV7-9
CATEDELTYEQYF | TGTGCCACAGAGGACGAGCTGACTTACGAGCAGTACTTC | 13 | NA | NA | TRBJ2-7 | TRBV24-1
CATSDPRGQEETQYF | TGTGCCACCAGTGATCCACGTGGGCAGGAAGAGACCCAGTACTTC | 15 | NA | NA | TRBJ2-5 | TRBV24-1
CASRRRAEGYNEQFF | TGTGCCAGTAGGCGCAGGGCCGAGGGCTACAATGAGCAGTTCTTC | 15 | NA | many | TRBJ2-1 | TRBV19
CASVDVYEQYF | TGTGCCAGTGTTGACGTGTACGAGCAGTACTTC | 11 | NA | few | TRBJ2-7 | TRBV2
CAWTQGGFDEKLFF | TGTGCCTGGACCCAAGGGGGCTTTGATGAAAAACTGTTTTTT | 14 | TRBD1 | NA | TRBJ1-4 | TRBV30
CASSRVPGQGTYSNQPQHF | TGTGCCAGCAGCAGAGTCCCGGGACAGGGGACATATAGCAATCAGCCCCAGCATTTT | 19 | TRBD1 | NA | TRBJ1-5 | TRBV9
CATSRDRGRGNEQFF | TGTGCCACCAGCAGAGATCGCGGGAGAGGCAATGAGCAGTTCTTC | 15 | TRBD2 | NA | TRBJ2-1 | TRBV15
CASSLAGDQETQYF | TGCGCCAGCAGCTTAGCGGGGGATCAAGAGACCCAGTACTTC | 14 | TRBD2 | NA | TRBJ2-5 | TRBV5-1
CASSQELAETQETQYF | TGCGCCAGCAGCCAAGAACTAGCGGAAACCCAAGAGACCCAGTACTTC | 16 | TRBD2 | few | TRBJ2-5 | TRBV4-1
CSAGGFQNSEQFF | TGCAGTGCTGGGGGCTTCCAGAACAGTGAGCAGTTCTTC | 13 | NA | NA | TRBJ2-1 | TRBV20-1
CASRATGTYGYTF | TGCGCCAGCAGGGCGACAGGGACCTATGGCTACACCTTC | 13 | TRBD1 | NA | TRBJ1-2 | TRBV4-1